Presented here are 28 T cell receptor beta chains from one specimen sequenced in a study of T-cell memory formation after mild COVID-19. TCRdb ran MiXCR on the 5' RACE reads and lists one entry per CDR3 protein. The data hold some 150,000 distinct CDR3 sequences, with under 25% observed a single time. Specimen: PBMCs or a T cell subset sorted from them (not recorded which). Every receptor here comes from an adult woman who had mild COVID-19 (a few samples of this study predate the infection). Cell type and time point are not known.

This clonotype was counted between two and nine times. The gene calls are TRBV10-3 and TRBJ1-6; unclear D gene. Germline loops: CDR1 ENHRY, CDR2 SYGVKD. The length of the CDR3 is 12 residues. V lost 5 bases to trimming and J lost 7 bases, with 6 bases between them. The CDR3 is CAISTGNSPLHF. Written as DNA, the CDR3 is TGTGCCATCAGTACTGGGAATTCACCCCTCCACTTT.

This clonotype showed up just a few times. The chain has TRBV12-3 or TRBV12-4 and TRBJ2-7; 14 bases map to TRBD2. The V gene end was trimmed by 5 bases and the J gene end by 5 bases; junction bases not matched to a gene: 8. The CDR3 has 16 amino acids. This chain's CDR3 is CASSQPGTSGSHEQYF. The CDR3 nucleotides are TGTGCCAGCAGTCAACCGGGGACTAGCGGGAGTCACGAGCAGTACTTC.

The chain joins TRBV11-1 to TRBJ2-3; tentative D call: TRBD2 (5 bases). CDR1 SGHAT and CDR2 FQDESV come from the germline V gene (reference sequence). This CDR3 is 16 amino acids long. Trimming stripped 5 bases from V and 1 base from J, with 16 bases between. The CDR3 bases are TGTGCCAGCAGCATACTACTAGGAGGCGGCACAGATACGCAGTATTTT. It encodes CASSILLGGGTDTQYF. Based on the CDR3 plus reference TRBV11-1 and TRBJ2-3, the full variable domain is EAEVAQSPRYKITEKSQAVAFWCDPISGHATLYWYRQILGQGPELLVQFQDESVVDDSQLPKDRFSAERLKGVDSTLKIQPAELGDSAMYLCASSILLGGGTDTQYFGPGTRLTVL.

This clonotype was seen a handful of times. V usage is TRBV29-1 and J usage is TRBJ1-2, with 7 bases matching TRBD1. Trimming cost V 4 bases and J 4 bases; bases outside gene matches: 9. CDR3 length: 14 amino acids. Per the germline V gene, CDR1 is SQVTM and CDR2 is ANQGSEA. The CDR3, as DNA: TGCAGCGTTGGGTTTGAGGGGGCTGCCTATGGCTACACCTTC. Its protein is CSVGFEGAAYGYTF.

This clonotype was seen a handful of times. V is TRBV6-1 and J is TRBJ1-2, with 11 bases fitting TRBD1. With V trimmed by 2 bases and J by 4 bases, 15 bases remained unmatched. This CDR3 is 19 amino acids long. Germline V CDR1 and CDR2: MNHNS, SASEGT. The DNA of the CDR3 is TGTGCCAGCAGTGAAAGGAGTCCGGGACAGGGGGGAGGCGGCTATGGCTACACCTTC. This encodes CASSERSPGQGGGGYGYTF.

The chain recombines TRBV4-1 with TRBJ2-6, with a weak D call TRBD1 (6 bases). The V gene's germline CDR1 is MGHRA and CDR2 YSYEKL. This CDR3 has 17 amino acids. V was pared by 4 bases and J by 0 bases, with 13 bases between. DNA for the CDR3: TGCGCCAGCAGCCCCACCCCGGACAGCTCTGGGGCCAACGTCCTGACTTTC. This sequence encodes CASSPTPDSSGANVLTF.

V is TRBV12-5 and J is TRBJ2-7, with 10 bases fitting TRBD1. The CDR3 spans 21 residues. CDR1 is LGHNT and CDR2 is FRNRAP in the germline V gene. Trimming cost V 4 bases and J 3 bases; bases outside gene matches: 24. DNA for the CDR3: TGTGCTAGTGGTTCGTGGTTAAACTTATGGTTAAAAGGGACAGGGGTCTACGAGCAGTACTTC. Translation: CASGSWLNLWLKGTGVYEQYF.

The table lists this clonotype with a few counts. This chain connects TRBV20-1 to TRBJ2-7; D gene ambiguous. The CDR3 extends over 12 amino acids. The germline V and J ends were trimmed by 0 bases and 5 bases, with 8 bases remaining between them. Germline assignment: CDR1 DFQATT and CDR2 SNEGSKA (reference sequence). CDR3: CSARDPRDEQYF. The CDR3 region has the DNA TGCAGTGCTAGAGATCCCCGGGACGAGCAGTACTTC.

This clonotype was seen a few times. V is TRBV3-1 and J is TRBJ1-6, with 8 nucleotides matching TRBD1. V was pared by 6 bases and J by 10 bases, with 14 bases of the junction left unmatched. The germline V gene encodes CDR1 LGHDT and CDR2 YNNKEL (reference sequence). This CDR3 comprises 16 residues. CDR3 sequence reads: CASRRGQGRLISPLHF. DNA of the CDR3: TGTGCCAGCAGACGCGGACAGGGAAGGTTGATCTCACCCCTCCACTTT.

This clonotype appeared a few times. CDR3 amino acids: CASSPSGSPGQETQYF. Here the CDR3 DNA reads TGCGCCAGCAGCCCGAGCGGGTCCCCAGGGCAAGAGACCCAGTACTTC. The chain uses TRBV4-1 and TRBJ2-5; TRBD2 is a possible D gene (6 bases). Trimming pared 4 bases from V and 2 bases from J, leaving 17 bases between. CDR1 is MGHRA and CDR2 is YSYEKL in the germline V gene. This CDR3 comprises 16 residues.

This clonotype has at least ten counts. This sequence joins TRBV12-3 or TRBV12-4 and TRBJ2-7, with 8 bases lining up with TRBD1. This CDR3 spans 15 amino acids. Trimming at V came to 5 bases and at J to 0 bases, leaving 6 bases not matched to a gene. The DNA of the CDR3 is TGTGCCAGCAGTCCCTCGACAGGGGTCTCCTACGAGCAGTACTTC. It is translated as CASSPSTGVSYEQYF.

The rearrangement links TRBV20-1 to TRBJ2-3; 11 nucleotides match TRBD2. The CDR3 extends over 16 amino acids. Germline lookup yields CDR1 DFQATT and CDR2 SNEGSKA (reference sequence). Trimming removed 2 bases from V and 6 bases from J; junction bases left unmatched: 10. CDR3 protein: CSARPVSGRAPDTQYF. DNA of the CDR3: TGCAGTGCTAGACCCGTTAGCGGGAGGGCCCCGGATACGCAGTATTTT.

This clonotype has more than one count but fewer than ten. The rearrangement links TRBV20-1 to TRBJ2-1, with a weak D call TRBD2 (6 bases). Trimming stripped 0 bases from V and 8 bases from J, with 17 bases between. The CDR3 consists of 15 residues. Germline V gene sequence: CDR1 DFQATT, CDR2 SNEGSKA (reference sequence). This chain's CDR3 is CSARDGGRQLHEQFF. In DNA, the CDR3 is TGCAGTGCTAGAGATGGAGGGAGACAGCTCCATGAGCAGTTCTTC.

This clonotype was observed a handful of times. Written as DNA, the CDR3 is TGTGCCAGCAGCCGAGGAGGGGGAACTGAAGCTTTCTTT. Amino acids: CASSRGGGTEAFF. V usage is TRBV7-3 and J usage is TRBJ1-1, with D perhaps matching TRBD1 (6 bases). Germline assignment: CDR1 SGHTA and CDR2 FQGTGA. Trimming shortened V by 5 bases and J by 5 bases, and 12 bases separated the two germline ends. CDR3 length: 13 amino acids.

This clonotype was detected a few times. V usage is TRBV5-1 and J usage is TRBJ2-2; possibly TRBD1 or TRBD2 for D (5 bases each). This CDR3 is 13 amino acids long. Trimming left V 3 bases short and J 4 bases short, with 7 bases between. The germline gives CDR1 SGHRS, CDR2 YFSETQ. CDR3 in DNA: TGCGCCAGCAGCTGGGACGCCACCGGGGAGCTGTTTTTT. This gives the protein CASSWDATGELFF. The full variable domain, in which reference TRBV5-1 and TRBJ2-2 provide the parts outside the CDR3, is KAGVTQTPRYLIKTRGQQVTLSCSPISGHRSVSWYQQTPGQGLQFLFEYFSETQRNKGNFPGRFSGRQFSNSRSEMNVSTLELGDSALYLCASSWDATGELFFGEGSRLTVL.

The chain links TRBV7-3 to TRBJ1-1; D may be TRBD1 (6 bases). The V and J ends lost 5 bases and 2 bases respectively, with 12 bases between them. The CDR3 extends over 14 amino acids. CDR1 is SGHTA, CDR2 FQGTGA, per germline. The CDR3 DNA reads TGTGCCAGCAGCGTGGACAGCCAAAACACTGAAGCTTTCTTT. Residues: CASSVDSQNTEAFF.

The chain combines TRBV2 with TRBJ2-3; D is unclear. CDR3 size: 14 residues. V lost 6 bases and J 0 bases, leaving 10 bases between the germline ends. Germline values: CDR1 SNHLY, CDR2 FYNNEI. As DNA, the CDR3 is TGTGCCAGCAGCTACCTTTTAAGCACAGATACGCAGTATTTT. Amino acids: CASSYLLSTDTQYF.

V is TRBV12-3 or TRBV12-4 and J is TRBJ2-2; tentative D call: TRBD1 (5 bases). V lost 6 bases and J lost 4, with 12 bases in between. The length of the CDR3 is 14 residues. The CDR3 reads CASSPQGSTGELFF. Written as DNA, the CDR3 is TGTGCCAGCAGCCCCCAGGGATCCACCGGGGAGCTGTTTTTT.

J is TRBJ2-3 and V is TRBV19, with 7 bases that match TRBD2. CDR3 length equals 16 residues. The junction had 5 bases not matched to a gene; V was cut back by 2 bases and J by 0 bases. Germline V gene sequence: CDR1 LNHDA, CDR2 SQIVND (reference sequence). The CDR3 bases are TGTGCCAGTAGTATAAGAGCGGGGCCTAGCACAGATACGCAGTATTTT. Translated, it gives CASSIRAGPSTDTQYF. Looking up the rest from reference TRBV19 and TRBJ2-3 gives the full variable domain: DGGITQSPKYLFRKEGQNVTLSCEQNLNHDAMYWYRQDPGQGLRLIYYSQIVNDFQKGDIAEGYSVSREKKESFPLTVTSAQKNPTAFYLCASSIRAGPSTDTQYFGPGTRLTVL.

This clonotype was counted only a few times. V is TRBV7-9 and J is TRBJ2-7; 9 nucleotides align to TRBD1. Unmatched junction bases numbered 6, after V lost 5 bases and J lost 4 bases. This CDR3 has 14 amino acids. Germline CDR1 and CDR2: SEHNR and FQNEAQ (reference sequence). The CDR3 region is CASSHRDRDYEQYF. CDR3 in DNA: TGTGCCAGCAGCCACCGGGACAGGGATTACGAGCAGTACTTC.

The rearrangement links TRBV18 to TRBJ1-4, with no clear D. The CDR3 contains 12 residues. Germline V CDR1 and CDR2: KGHSH, LQKENI. The V gene lost 3 bases and the J gene lost 5 bases, with 4 bases spanning the gap. The CDR3 spells CASSPRNEKLFF. The CDR3 DNA follows: TGTGCCAGCTCACCCAGAAATGAAAAACTGTTTTTT.

This clonotype showed up just a few times. The J gene is TRBJ2-3, the V gene TRBV29-1; D may be TRBD1 (7 bases). The CDR3 loop spans 14 amino acids. CDR1 is SQVTM, CDR2 ANQGSEA, per germline. V lost 4 bases and J lost 8, with 19 bases in between. The CDR3 bases are TGCAGCGTTGTCTCGAAAGCCCAGGGGGGTACGCAGTATTTT. Encoded protein: CSVVSKAQGGTQYF.

The J gene is TRBJ2-1, the V gene TRBV7-9; 8 bases agree with TRBD1. The CDR3 consists of 15 residues. J was trimmed by 4 bases and V by 4 bases; bases with no gene match: 6. CDR1 is SEHNR, CDR2 FQNEAQ, per germline (reference sequence). The CDR3 here is CASSWRTGLYNEQFF. The CDR3 nucleotides are TGTGCCAGCAGCTGGCGGACAGGGCTTTACAATGAGCAGTTCTTC.

This clonotype was recorded a few times. V is TRBV7-9 and J is TRBJ2-3; 12 positions match TRBD2. This CDR3 comprises 18 residues. The germline CDR1 and CDR2 sequences are SEHNR and FQNEAQ (reference sequence). V was pared by 5 bases and J by 0 bases, with 9 bases of the junction left unmatched. This chain's CDR3 is CASSPLAGGLRSTDTQYF. CDR3 in DNA: TGTGCCAGCAGCCCCCTAGCGGGGGGGCTTCGGAGCACAGATACGCAGTATTTT.

This clonotype was seen ten or more times. The V gene is TRBV7-8, the J gene TRBJ2-3; D remains unclear. Trimming pared 6 bases from V and 1 base from J, leaving 8 bases between. CDR3 length equals 13 residues. Germline lookup yields CDR1 SGHVS and CDR2 FQNEAQ. CDR3 coding DNA: TGTGCCAGCAGTCCGGCGCGCACAGATACGCAGTATTTT. This sequence encodes CASSPARTDTQYF.

This clonotype showed up just a few times. The J gene is TRBJ2-3, the V gene TRBV12-3 or TRBV12-4, with a possible D match to TRBD2 (7 bases). Trimming pared 5 bases from V and 0 bases from J, leaving 18 bases between. There are 17 residues in the CDR3. Written as DNA, the CDR3 is TGTGCCAGCAGTCCTCGAATAGGGGGGGGTAGCACAGATACGCAGTATTTT. Translated: CASSPRIGGGSTDTQYF.

The V call is TRBV19, the J call TRBJ1-1; D possibly corresponds to TRBD1 (6 bases). CDR3 size: 14 residues. Trimming removed 4 bases at V and 4 bases at J, with 13 bases between. Looked up from germline, CDR1 is LNHDA and CDR2 is SQIVND (reference sequence). The CDR3 spells CASSTHREVTEAFF. The CDR3 DNA reads TGTGCCAGTAGTACCCACAGGGAGGTCACTGAAGCTTTCTTT. The whole variable domain, remainder taken from reference TRBV19 and TRBJ1-1, is DGGITQSPKYLFRKEGQNVTLSCEQNLNHDAMYWYRQDPGQGLRLIYYSQIVNDFQKGDIAEGYSVSREKKESFPLTVTSAQKNPTAFYLCASSTHREVTEAFFGQGTRLTVV.

This clonotype occurred many times. The genes are TRBV6-5 and TRBJ2-3; TRBD2 might be the D (5 bases). The V gene lost 2 bases and the J gene lost 4 bases, with 13 bases spanning the gap. Germline CDR1 is MNHEY and CDR2 is SVGAGI. The CDR3 is made up of 15 amino acids. This CDR3 reads CASSYPRSGADTQYF. For the CDR3, the DNA is TGTGCCAGCAGTTACCCCCGGAGCGGCGCAGATACGCAGTATTTT.